These 11 T cell receptor beta chains were sequenced from one sample in a study of T cells in Graves' hyperthyroidism and ophthalmopathy. RNA transcripts served as the template for amplifying TCR beta CDR3 regions. Using the HTBI primer set, a first-round RT-PCR was run on the TCR CDR3. TCRdb ran MiXCR on the multiplex PCR reads and lists one entry per CDR3 protein. The profile shows some 760,000 distinct CDR3 sequences, about 14% of them singletons. The sequencing input was blood. Receptors originate from a woman aged 18-30 years with Graves' hyperthyroidism.

The V gene is TRBV15, the J gene TRBJ2-5; no definite D call. The CDR3 totals 15 residues. V gave up 0 bases and J gave up 1 base, with 9 bases separating them. Germline CDR1 reads LNHNV; CDR2 reads YYDKDF (reference sequence). CDR3 sequence: CATSRDENSQETQYF. As DNA, the CDR3 is TGTGCCACCAGCAGAGATGAAAACAGCCAAGAGACCCAGTACTTC.

CDR3 sequence reads: CSARDRRLAGGPTEQFF. The DNA of the CDR3 is TGCAGTGCTAGAGATAGGCGTCTAGCGGGAGGGCCCACTGAGCAGTTCTTC. This chain connects TRBV20-1 to TRBJ2-1; the match to TRBD2 covers 12 bases. CDR1 is DFQATT and CDR2 is SNEGSKA in the germline V gene (reference sequence). The CDR3 runs 17 residues. After removal of 0 bases from V and 9 bases from J, the junction contained 12 bases not matched to a gene.

The chain uses TRBV18 and TRBJ1-2, with 8 bases matching TRBD1. Trimming took 3 bases from V and 8 from J; bases not matched to a gene: 8. The CDR3 runs to 14 residues. Germline lookup yields CDR1 KGHSH and CDR2 LQKENI. The CDR3 sequence: CASSPGQGPEGYTF. Here the CDR3 DNA reads TGTGCCAGCTCACCCGGACAGGGCCCGGAAGGCTACACCTTC.

The chain recombines TRBV28 with TRBJ2-7; D is unresolved. The CDR3 spans 15 residues. The germline CDR1 and CDR2 sequences are MDHEN and SYDVKM. Trimming cost V 5 bases and J 5 bases, with 19 bases left between them. The CDR3 protein is CASSIVQVGLDEQYF. The DNA for the CDR3 is TGTGCCAGCAGTATCGTCCAGGTGGGCCTGGACGAGCAGTACTTC.

The V gene is TRBV7-9, the J gene TRBJ1-3; no clear D. There are 17 residues in the CDR3. V was clipped by 6 bases and J by 0 bases, with 18 bases between them. The germline V gene encodes CDR1 SEHNR and CDR2 FQNEAQ (reference sequence). Written as DNA, the CDR3 is TGTGCCAGCAGATCCTCAACAGAGAAGTTCTCTGGAAACACCATATATTTT. This gives the protein CASRSSTEKFSGNTIYF.

This clonotype was recorded at least ten times. The chain employs TRBV5-5 and TRBJ1-1, with D unclear. With 1 base removed from V and 4 bases from J, the gap between germline ends came to 14 bases. The CDR3 runs 15 residues. The germline CDR1 and CDR2 sequences are SGHKS and YYEKEE (reference sequence). The CDR3 spells CASSLWVRGATEAFF. The CDR3, as DNA: TGTGCCAGCAGCTTGTGGGTCCGGGGAGCCACTGAAGCTTTCTTT. The variable domain in full, completed from reference TRBV5-5 and TRBJ1-1, reads DAGVTQSPTHLIKTRGQQVTLRCSPISGHKSVSWYQQVLGQGPQFIFQYYEKEERGRGNFPDRFSARQFPNYSSELNVNALLLGDSALYLCASSLWVRGATEAFFGQGTRLTVV.

This clonotype was seen a few times. This chain joins TRBV29-1 and TRBJ2-1, with D perhaps matching TRBD2 (5 bases). This CDR3 region has 14 residues. V lost 3 bases, J lost 1 base, and 10 bases lay in between. In germline, CDR1 is SQVTM, CDR2 ANQGSEA. The CDR3 nucleotides are TGCAGCGTTGATCGGAGAGGGTCCTACAATGAGCAGTTCTTC. Its protein product is CSVDRRGSYNEQFF.

This clonotype turned up a few times. A much larger clone differs from this one at a single base, so this may be a read error. The conserved final phenylalanine or tryptophan is absent from the CDR3, which likely points to a read error. V and J are TRBV13 and TRBJ1-1, with D hard to call. Germline V gene sequence: CDR1 PRHDT, CDR2 FYEKMQ (reference sequence). The ends were cut back, 3 bases at V and 0 bases at J, with 8 bases in the middle. This CDR3 region has 14 residues. Written as DNA, the CDR3 is TGTGCCAGCAGCTTGAAACAGATGAACACTGAAGCTTTCTCT. It yields the protein CASSLKQMNTEAFS.

This clonotype appeared many times. The DNA of the CDR3 is TGTGCCAGCCGCTTCACGGATACGCAGTATTTT. It encodes CASRFTDTQYF. This chain uses TRBV12-3 or TRBV12-4 with TRBJ2-3; D call uncertain. The CDR3 contains 11 residues. The V end was cut by 8 bases, the J end by 6 bases, with 9 bases between.

The chain uses TRBV14 and TRBJ2-4, with D tentatively TRBD1 or TRBD2 (5 bases each). Germline lookup yields CDR1 SGHDN and CDR2 FVKESK. The V end was cut by 4 bases, the J end by 4 bases, with 17 bases between. CDR3 length equals 16 residues. For the CDR3, the DNA is TGTGCCAGCAGCCCCTCGCCAGGGACGGGGAAAAACATTCAGTACTTC. It is translated as CASSPSPGTGKNIQYF. Full variable domain (missing parts from reference TRBV14 and TRBJ2-4): EAGVTQFPSHSVIEKGQTVTLRCDPISGHDNLYWYRRVMGKEIKFLLHFVKESKQDESGMPNNRFLAERTGGTYSTLKVQPAELEDSGVYFCASSPSPGTGKNIQYFGAGTRLSVL.

Ten or more counts support this clonotype. The CDR3 is CASSTWTDNTDTQYF. In DNA form, the CDR3 reads TGTGCCAGCAGTACCTGGACAGACAACACAGATACGCAGTATTTT. The chain joins TRBV27 to TRBJ2-3, with D maybe TRBD1 (6 bases). This CDR3 has 15 residues. Germline CDR1 reads MNHEY; CDR2 reads SMNVEV (reference sequence). V lost 5 bases and J 2 bases, leaving 14 bases between the germline ends.